What follows are 18 T cell receptor beta chains derived from one specimen sequenced in a study of T cells in Graves' hyperthyroidism and ophthalmopathy. TCR beta CDR3 regions were amplified from RNA. Carried out on the TCR CDR3, a first-round RT-PCR used the HTBI primer set. Using its own MiXCR run on the multiplex PCR reads, TCRdb lists one record per CDR3 protein. The sample carries roughly 250,000 distinct CDR3 sequences, roughly 14% recorded once. Source material: blood. The receptors were gathered from a woman aged 40 to 50 with Graves' hyperthyroidism that later progressed to Graves' ophthalmopathy.

This clonotype showed up just a few times. The V gene is TRBV28, the J gene TRBJ1-2; 9 bases map to TRBD1. The germline gives CDR1 MDHEN, CDR2 SYDVKM. The length of the CDR3 is 13 residues. J was trimmed by 7 bases and V by 5 bases; bases with no gene match: 5. CDR3 amino acids: CASSIGTGPGYTF. The CDR3 DNA follows: TGTGCCAGCAGTATCGGGACAGGGCCTGGCTACACCTTC.

The sample holds many counts of this clonotype. This chain connects TRBV28 to TRBJ1-2; possibly TRBD1 for D (5 bases). The germline CDR1 and CDR2 sequences are MDHEN and SYDVKM. CDR3 length: 12 amino acids. Trimming cost V 6 bases and J 8 bases, with 13 bases left between them. CDR3 bases: TGTGCCAGCAGGCCGGGGGGGAACGGCTACACCTTC. It specifies CASRPGGNGYTF.

Remarks on this clonotype: A read error may be the cause here, since a much bigger clone is one base away. The chain carries TRBV7-6 and TRBJ2-2; 10 positions agree with TRBD1. Germline-derived CDR1 and CDR2 are SGHVS and FNYEAQ. The CDR3 contains 21 residues. CDR3 residues: CASSLAIGQGVVYANTGELLF. DNA for the CDR3: TGTGCCAGCAGCTTAGCGATCGGACAGGGGGTTGTTTACGCGAACACCGGGGAGCTGTTGTTT.

In its sample, this clonotype was seen many times. The J gene is TRBJ1-6, the V gene TRBV6-1; possibly TRBD1 for D (5 bases). This CDR3 is 14 amino acids long. V was clipped by 5 bases and J by 5 bases, with 10 bases between them. Germline V gene sequence: CDR1 MNHNS, CDR2 SASEGT. In DNA form, the CDR3 reads TGTGCCAGCAGTTCCAGGGCTAATAATTCACCCCTCCACTTT. Protein sequence: CASSSRANNSPLHF.

This chain links TRBV27 with TRBJ2-1; 10 bases agree with TRBD2. V dropped 5 bases and J dropped 9; count of bases not matched to a gene: 10. CDR1 MNHEY and CDR2 SMNVEV come from the germline V gene (reference sequence). The CDR3 has 15 residues. This CDR3 is CASSPLTSGKGEQFF. CDR3 sequence (DNA): TGTGCCAGCAGTCCTCTAACTAGCGGGAAGGGTGAGCAGTTCTTC.

This clonotype was seen more than once but under ten times. The chain carries TRBV5-1 and TRBJ2-5, with D possibly being TRBD1 (5 bases). Trimming removed 5 bases at V and 7 bases at J, with 18 bases between. CDR3 size: 14 residues. Germline V gene sequence: CDR1 SGHRS, CDR2 YFSETQ. The CDR3 spells CASSRGGPELTQYF. CDR3 nucleotide sequence: TGCGCCAGCAGTAGGGGTGGTCCCGAATTGACCCAGTACTTC.

This clonotype appeared many times. In nucleotides, the CDR3 is TGCGCCAGCAGCCAAACCCGGGACAGGGATTCACCCCTCCACTTT. It codes for CASSQTRDRDSPLHF. The V call is TRBV4-1, the J call TRBJ1-6, with 9 bases matching TRBD1. Germline CDR1 is MGHRA and CDR2 is YSYEKL. After removal of 2 bases from V and 8 bases from J, the junction contained 4 bases not matched to a gene. The CDR3 consists of 15 residues.

Worth noting for this clonotype: Given the absence of the conserved phenylalanine or tryptophan at the CDR3 end, a read error is likely. This CDR3 is CSASIPNTEAFS. In DNA form, the CDR3 reads TGCAGTGCTAGTATCCCAAACACTGAAGCTTTCTCT. The rearrangement joins TRBV20-1 to TRBJ1-1; D gene uncertain. CDR3 length: 12 amino acids. Germline-derived CDR1 and CDR2 are DFQATT and SNEGSKA (reference sequence). With 3 bases removed from V and 2 bases from J, the gap between germline ends came to 7 bases.

Ten or more counts support this clonotype. This chain's CDR3 is CATSSRQDGGYTF. CDR3 sequence (DNA): TGTGCCACCAGTTCCCGACAGGACGGCGGCTACACCTTC. The chain recombines TRBV24-1 with TRBJ1-2; a possible D gene is TRBD1 (6 bases). V dropped 6 bases and J dropped 8 bases, with 15 bases sitting between them. CDR1 is KGHDR and CDR2 is SFDVKD in the germline V gene. This CDR3 comprises 13 residues.

About this clonotype itself: This may stem from a read error, because a much larger clone lies one nucleotide away. The V gene is TRBV13, the J gene TRBJ2-2; 8 bases agree with TRBD1. Germline V gene lookup returns CDR1 PRHDT and CDR2 FYEKMQ (reference sequence). This CDR3 has 16 residues. This chain's CDR3 is CASSPWTGLGTGELSF. CDR3 nucleotide sequence: TGTGCCAGCAGCCCGTGGACAGGGCTCGGCACCGGGGAGCTGTCTTTT.

The sample holds many counts of this clonotype. The rearrangement links TRBV6-5 to TRBJ2-7; 7 positions agree with TRBD1. The CDR3 runs 14 residues. In germline, CDR1 is MNHEY, CDR2 SVGAGI. J was trimmed by 2 bases and V by 4 bases; bases with no gene match: 5. Here the CDR3 reads CASSFLQGAYEQYF. The CDR3 DNA reads TGTGCCAGCAGTTTCCTCCAGGGGGCCTACGAGCAGTACTTC.

J is TRBJ1-2 and V is TRBV2; 7 nucleotides match TRBD1. V trimming: 5 bases; J trimming: 8 bases; junction bases outside the gene matches: 14. The CDR3 runs 15 residues. Germline CDR1 and CDR2: SNHLY and FYNNEI. The chain's CDR3 is CASSSGTASRWGYTF. Written as DNA, the CDR3 is TGTGCCAGCAGTAGCGGGACAGCGTCGCGGTGGGGCTACACCTTC.

This clonotype has ten or more counts. The chain carries TRBV19 and TRBJ2-1; D is possibly TRBD2 (5 bases). The germline V and J ends were trimmed by 4 bases and 2 bases, with 6 bases remaining between them. The CDR3 spans 13 residues. Per germline, CDR1 LNHDA and CDR2 SQIVND (reference sequence). The CDR3 reads CASSTGTYNEQFF. The CDR3 region has the DNA TGTGCCAGTAGTACCGGGACCTACAATGAGCAGTTCTTC.

This clonotype was seen ten or more times. The genes are TRBV20-1 and TRBJ2-7; 13 bases agree with TRBD2. Germline V gene data show CDR1 as DFQATT and CDR2 as SNEGSKA (reference sequence). The ends lost 1 base at V and 7 bases at J; junction bases unmatched: 7. The CDR3 extends over 15 amino acids. The CDR3 bases are TGCAGTGCTAGAGGACTAGCGGGAGGACAGAGAGAGCAGTACTTC. Encoded protein: CSARGLAGGQREQYF.

This clonotype has just one count. Possible read error: a much larger clone is one base away. V is TRBV15 and J is TRBJ2-1; no firm D call. The V gene's germline CDR1 is LNHNV and CDR2 YYDKDF (reference sequence). V was cut by 0 bases and J by 12 bases, with 9 bases left in between. The CDR3 extends over 12 amino acids. CDR3 nucleotide sequence: TGTGCCACCAGCAGAGATCACAACGGGCAGTTCTTC. It specifies CATSRDHNGQFF.

This clonotype was seen a few times. This chain uses TRBV24-1 with TRBJ2-3; D unclear. The germline gives CDR1 KGHDR, CDR2 SFDVKD. The CDR3 sequence is 17 residues long. V shed 9 bases and J shed 0 bases, with 21 bases lying between them. CDR3: CATRIIDTDSSTDTQYF. DNA for the CDR3: TGTGCCACCCGGATAATCGATACCGACTCTAGCACAGATACGCAGTATTTT.

The chain links TRBV12-3 or TRBV12-4 to TRBJ2-4; D call uncertain. The V end lost 1 base, the J end lost 5 bases, and 0 bases lay between the germline ends. The CDR3 runs to 11 residues. The CDR3 reads CASSLENIQYF. DNA of the CDR3: TGTGCCAGCAGTTTAGAAAACATTCAGTACTTC.

This clonotype was detected many times. The rearrangement links TRBV5-1 to TRBJ2-1, with 13 positions matching TRBD2. The germline V gene encodes CDR1 SGHRS and CDR2 YFSETQ. The CDR3 has 15 residues. V was clipped by 2 bases and J by 16 bases; unmatched bases: 12. CDR3 nucleotides: TGCGCCAGCAGCTTAGGACTAGCGGGAGAGCAGGGCAGTTTCTTC. Amino acids: CASSLGLAGEQGSFF.